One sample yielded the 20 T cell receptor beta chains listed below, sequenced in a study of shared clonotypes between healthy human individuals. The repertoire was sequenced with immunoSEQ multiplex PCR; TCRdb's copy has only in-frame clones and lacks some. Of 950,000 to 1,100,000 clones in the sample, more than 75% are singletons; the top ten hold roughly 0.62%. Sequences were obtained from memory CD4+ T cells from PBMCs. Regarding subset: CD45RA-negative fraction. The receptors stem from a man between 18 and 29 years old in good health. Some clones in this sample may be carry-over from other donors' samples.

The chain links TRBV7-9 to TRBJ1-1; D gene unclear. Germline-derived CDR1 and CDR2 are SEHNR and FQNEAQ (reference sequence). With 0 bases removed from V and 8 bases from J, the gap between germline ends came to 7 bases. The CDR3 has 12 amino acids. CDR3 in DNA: TGTGCCAGCAGCTTAGCCGAAGTCGAAGCTTTCTTT. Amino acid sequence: CASSLAEVEAFF.

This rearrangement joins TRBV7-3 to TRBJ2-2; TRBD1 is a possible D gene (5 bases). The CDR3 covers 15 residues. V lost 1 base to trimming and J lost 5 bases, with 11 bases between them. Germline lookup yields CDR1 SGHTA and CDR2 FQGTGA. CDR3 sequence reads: CASSLSRQSTGELFF. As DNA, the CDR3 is TGTGCCAGCAGCTTAAGTCGACAGTCTACCGGGGAGCTGTTTTTT.

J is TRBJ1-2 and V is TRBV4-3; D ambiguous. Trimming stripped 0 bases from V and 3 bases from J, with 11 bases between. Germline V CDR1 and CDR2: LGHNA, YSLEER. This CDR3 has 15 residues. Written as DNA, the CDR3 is TGCGCCAGCAGCCAAGACAGGTTTTCCCACTATGGCTACACCTTC. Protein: CASSQDRFSHYGYTF.

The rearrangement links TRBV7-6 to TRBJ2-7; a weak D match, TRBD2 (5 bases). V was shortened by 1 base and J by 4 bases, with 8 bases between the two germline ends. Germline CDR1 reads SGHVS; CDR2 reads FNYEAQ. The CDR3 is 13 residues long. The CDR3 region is CASSLGGDYEQYF. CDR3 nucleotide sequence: TGTGCCAGCAGCTTAGGGGGAGATTACGAGCAGTACTTC.

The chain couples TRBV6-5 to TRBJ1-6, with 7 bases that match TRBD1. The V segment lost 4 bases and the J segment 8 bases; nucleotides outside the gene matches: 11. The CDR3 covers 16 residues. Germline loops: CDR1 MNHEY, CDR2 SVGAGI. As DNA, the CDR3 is TGTGCCAGCAGTTCCCTTGATAGGGGGCCATATTCACCCCTCCACTTT. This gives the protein CASSSLDRGPYSPLHF.

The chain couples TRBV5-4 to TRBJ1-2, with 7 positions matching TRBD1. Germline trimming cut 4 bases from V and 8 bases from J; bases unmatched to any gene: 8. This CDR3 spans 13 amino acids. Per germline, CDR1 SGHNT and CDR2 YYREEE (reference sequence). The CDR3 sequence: CASSTIQGNGYTF. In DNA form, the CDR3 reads TGTGCCAGCAGCACGATACAGGGGAACGGCTACACCTTC. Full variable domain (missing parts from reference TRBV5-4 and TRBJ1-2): ETGVTQSPTHLIKTRGQQVTLRCSSQSGHNTVSWYQQALGQGPQFIFQYYREEENGRGNFPPRFSGLQFPNYSSELNVNALELDDSALYLCASSTIQGNGYTFGSGTRLTVV.

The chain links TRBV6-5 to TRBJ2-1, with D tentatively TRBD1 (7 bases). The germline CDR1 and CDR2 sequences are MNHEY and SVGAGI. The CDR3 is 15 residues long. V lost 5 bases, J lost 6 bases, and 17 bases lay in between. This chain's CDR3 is CASSRQGGPSNEQFF. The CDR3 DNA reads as TGTGCCAGCAGTCGACAGGGAGGCCCCTCCAATGAGCAGTTCTTC.

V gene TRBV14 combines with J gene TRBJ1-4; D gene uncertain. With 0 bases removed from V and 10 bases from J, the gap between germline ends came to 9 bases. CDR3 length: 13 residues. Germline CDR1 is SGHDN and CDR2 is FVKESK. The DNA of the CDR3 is TGTGCCAGCAGCCAAGATTGGAGTGGAAAACTGTTTTTT. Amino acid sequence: CASSQDWSGKLFF.

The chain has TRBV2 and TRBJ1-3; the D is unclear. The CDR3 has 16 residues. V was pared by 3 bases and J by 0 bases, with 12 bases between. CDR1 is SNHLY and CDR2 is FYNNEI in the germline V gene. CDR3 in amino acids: CASSDVETPSGNTIYF. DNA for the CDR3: TGTGCCAGCAGTGACGTGGAGACCCCCTCTGGAAACACCATATATTTT.

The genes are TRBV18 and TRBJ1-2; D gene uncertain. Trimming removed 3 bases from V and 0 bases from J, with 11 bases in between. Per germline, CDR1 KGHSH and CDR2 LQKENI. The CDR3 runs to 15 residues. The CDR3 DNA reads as TGTGCCAGCTCACCTACCAGGAGAACTAACTATGGCTACACCTTC. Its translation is CASSPTRRTNYGYTF.

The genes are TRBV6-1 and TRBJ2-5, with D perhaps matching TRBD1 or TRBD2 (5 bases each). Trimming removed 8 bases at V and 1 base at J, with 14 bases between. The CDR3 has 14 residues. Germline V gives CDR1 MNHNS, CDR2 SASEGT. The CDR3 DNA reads TGTGCCAGCTCGGGGCGGGCCCCCCAAGAGACCCAGTACTTC. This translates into CASSGRAPQETQYF.

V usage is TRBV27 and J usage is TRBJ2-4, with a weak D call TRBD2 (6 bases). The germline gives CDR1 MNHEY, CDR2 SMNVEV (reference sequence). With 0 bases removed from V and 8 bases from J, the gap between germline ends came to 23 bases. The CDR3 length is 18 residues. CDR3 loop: CASSLSSGLRGSRYIQYF. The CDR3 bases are TGTGCCAGCAGTTTATCGTCGGGGTTACGGGGGAGTAGGTACATTCAGTACTTC.

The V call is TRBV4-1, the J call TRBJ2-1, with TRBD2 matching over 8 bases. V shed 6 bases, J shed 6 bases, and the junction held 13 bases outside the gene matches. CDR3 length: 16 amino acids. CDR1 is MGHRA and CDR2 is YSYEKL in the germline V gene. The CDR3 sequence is CASSPKTGTSFNEQFF. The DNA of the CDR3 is TGCGCCAGCAGTCCTAAAACCGGGACTAGTTTCAATGAGCAGTTCTTC.

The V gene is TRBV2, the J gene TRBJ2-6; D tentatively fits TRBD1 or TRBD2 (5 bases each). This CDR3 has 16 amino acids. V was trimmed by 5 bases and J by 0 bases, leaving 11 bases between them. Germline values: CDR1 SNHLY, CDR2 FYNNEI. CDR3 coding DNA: TGTGCCAGCAGTCGCTCCGGGGCCTCTGGGGCCAACGTCCTGACTTTC. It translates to CASSRSGASGANVLTF.

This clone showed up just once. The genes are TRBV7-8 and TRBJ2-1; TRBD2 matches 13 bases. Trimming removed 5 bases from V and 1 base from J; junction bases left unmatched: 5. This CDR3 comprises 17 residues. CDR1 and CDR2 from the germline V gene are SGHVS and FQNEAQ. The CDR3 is CASSLWTSGRSYNEQFF. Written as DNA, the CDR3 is TGTGCCAGCAGCCTCTGGACTAGCGGGAGATCCTACAATGAGCAGTTCTTC.

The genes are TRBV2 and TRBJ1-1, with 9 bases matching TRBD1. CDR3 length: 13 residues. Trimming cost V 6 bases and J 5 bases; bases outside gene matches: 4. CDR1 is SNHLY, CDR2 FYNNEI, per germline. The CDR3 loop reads CASRGQGGTEAFF. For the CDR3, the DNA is TGTGCCAGCAGGGGACAGGGAGGGACTGAAGCTTTCTTT.

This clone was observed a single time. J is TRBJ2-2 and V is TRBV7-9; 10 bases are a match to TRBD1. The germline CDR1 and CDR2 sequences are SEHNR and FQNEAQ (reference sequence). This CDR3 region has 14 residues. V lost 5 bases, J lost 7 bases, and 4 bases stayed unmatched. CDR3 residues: CASSRQGADGELFF. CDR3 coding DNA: TGTGCCAGCAGCCGACAGGGGGCTGACGGGGAGCTGTTTTTT.

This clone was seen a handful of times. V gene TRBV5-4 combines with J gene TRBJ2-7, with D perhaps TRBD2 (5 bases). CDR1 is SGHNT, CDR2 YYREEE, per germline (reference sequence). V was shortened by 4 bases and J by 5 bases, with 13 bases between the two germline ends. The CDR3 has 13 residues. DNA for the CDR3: TGTGCCAGCAGCCCCCCCGGGGTCCACGAGCAGTACTTC. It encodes CASSPPGVHEQYF.

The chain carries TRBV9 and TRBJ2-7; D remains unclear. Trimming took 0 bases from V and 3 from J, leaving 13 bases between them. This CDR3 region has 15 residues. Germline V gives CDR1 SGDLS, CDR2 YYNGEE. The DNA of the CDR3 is TGTGCCAGCAGCGTAGGGGCCATTTGGAACTACGAGCAGTACTTC. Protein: CASSVGAIWNYEQYF.

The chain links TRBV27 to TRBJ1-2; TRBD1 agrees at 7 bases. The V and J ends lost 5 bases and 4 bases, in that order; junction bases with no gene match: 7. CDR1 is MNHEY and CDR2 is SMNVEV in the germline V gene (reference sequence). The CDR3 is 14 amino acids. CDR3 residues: CASSPRQGSYGYTF. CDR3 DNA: TGTGCCAGCAGTCCCCGACAGGGTAGCTATGGCTACACCTTC.